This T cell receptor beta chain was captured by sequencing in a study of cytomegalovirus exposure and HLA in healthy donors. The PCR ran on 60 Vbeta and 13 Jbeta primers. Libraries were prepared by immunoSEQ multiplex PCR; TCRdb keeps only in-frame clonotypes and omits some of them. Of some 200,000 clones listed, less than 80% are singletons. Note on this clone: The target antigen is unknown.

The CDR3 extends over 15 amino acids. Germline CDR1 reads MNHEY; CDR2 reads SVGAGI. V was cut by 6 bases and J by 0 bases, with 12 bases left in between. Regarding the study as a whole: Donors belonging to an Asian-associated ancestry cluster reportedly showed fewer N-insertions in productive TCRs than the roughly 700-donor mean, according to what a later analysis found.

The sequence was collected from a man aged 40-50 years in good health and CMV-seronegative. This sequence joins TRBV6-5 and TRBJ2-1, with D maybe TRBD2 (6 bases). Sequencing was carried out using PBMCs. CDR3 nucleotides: TGTGCCAGCAGCGTGGATAGCGGCTCCTACAATGAGCAGTTCTTC. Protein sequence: CASSVDSGSYNEQFF.